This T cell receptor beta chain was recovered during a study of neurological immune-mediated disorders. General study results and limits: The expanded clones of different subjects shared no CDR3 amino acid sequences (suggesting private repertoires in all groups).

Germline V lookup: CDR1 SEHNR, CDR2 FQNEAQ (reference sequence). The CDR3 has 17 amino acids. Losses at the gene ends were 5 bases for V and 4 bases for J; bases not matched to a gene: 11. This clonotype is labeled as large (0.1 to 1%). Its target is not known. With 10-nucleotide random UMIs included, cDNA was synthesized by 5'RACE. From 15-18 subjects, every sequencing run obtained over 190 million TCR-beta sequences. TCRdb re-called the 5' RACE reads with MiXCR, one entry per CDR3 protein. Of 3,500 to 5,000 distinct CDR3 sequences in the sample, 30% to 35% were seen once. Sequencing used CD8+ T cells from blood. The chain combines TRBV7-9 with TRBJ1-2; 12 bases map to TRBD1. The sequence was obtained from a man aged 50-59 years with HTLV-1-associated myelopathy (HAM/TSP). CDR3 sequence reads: CASSHSGTGGVSYGYTF. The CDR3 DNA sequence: TGTGCCAGCAGCCATTCCGGGACAGGGGGCGTTTCCTATGGCTACACCTTC.